This T cell receptor (beta chain) was identified in a study of CD4 and CD8 cells across lung adenocarcinoma regions. Donors had localized lung adenocarcinoma, a non-small cell lung cancer. This CDR3 is 15 amino acids long. Germline assignment: CDR1 DFQATT and CDR2 SNEGSKA (reference sequence). V lost 0 bases and J 5 bases, leaving 14 bases between the germline ends. MiXCR was run by TCRdb on the PCR reads, yielding one entry per CDR3 protein. The data show 13,000 or so distinct CDR3 sequences, with just under 45% seen just once and roughly a sixth held by the top ten. This clonotype was seen ten or more times.

This chain links TRBV20-1 with TRBJ2-1; tentatively, D is TRBD1 or TRBD2 (5 bases each). Sequencing was carried out using CD4+ T cells from the center of a lung tumor. This receptor was identified in a male donor with lung adenocarcinoma. The CD4 and CD8 labels of this study may be unreliable. The CDR3 loop is CSARDPGTAHNEQFF. CDR3 DNA: TGCAGTGCTAGAGACCCCGGGACCGCGCACAATGAGCAGTTCTTC.